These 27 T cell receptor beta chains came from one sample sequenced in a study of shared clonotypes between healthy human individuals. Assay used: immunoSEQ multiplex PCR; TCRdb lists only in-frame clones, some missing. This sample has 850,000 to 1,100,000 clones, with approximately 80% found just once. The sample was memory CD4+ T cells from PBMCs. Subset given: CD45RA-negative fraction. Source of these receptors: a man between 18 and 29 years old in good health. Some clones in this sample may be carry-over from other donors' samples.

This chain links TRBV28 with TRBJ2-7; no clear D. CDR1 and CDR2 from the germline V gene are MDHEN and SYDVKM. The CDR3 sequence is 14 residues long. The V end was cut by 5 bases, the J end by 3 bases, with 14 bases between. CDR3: CASSATLGLYEQYF. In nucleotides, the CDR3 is TGTGCCAGCAGTGCGACCCTCGGCCTCTACGAGCAGTACTTC. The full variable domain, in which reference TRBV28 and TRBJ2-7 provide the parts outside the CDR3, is DVKVTQSSRYLVKRTGEKVFLECVQDMDHENMFWYRQDPGLGLRLIYFSYDVKMKEKGDIPEGYSVSREKKERFSLILESASTNQTSMYLCASSATLGLYEQYFGPGTRLTVT.

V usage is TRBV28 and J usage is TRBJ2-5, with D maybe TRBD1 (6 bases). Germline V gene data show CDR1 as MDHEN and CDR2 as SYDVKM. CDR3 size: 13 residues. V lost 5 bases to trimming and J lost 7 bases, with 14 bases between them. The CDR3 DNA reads TGTGCCAGCAGTCCAGGGGAGACGGGGACCCAGTACTTC. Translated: CASSPGETGTQYF. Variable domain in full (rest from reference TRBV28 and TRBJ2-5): DVKVTQSSRYLVKRTGEKVFLECVQDMDHENMFWYRQDPGLGLRLIYFSYDVKMKEKGDIPEGYSVSREKKERFSLILESASTNQTSMYLCASSPGETGTQYFGPGTRLLVL.

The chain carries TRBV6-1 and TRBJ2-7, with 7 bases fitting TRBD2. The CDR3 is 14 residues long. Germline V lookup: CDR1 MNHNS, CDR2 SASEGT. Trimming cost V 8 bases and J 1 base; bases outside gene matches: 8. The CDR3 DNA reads TGTGCCAGCGGGAGGGCAGGCTGGTCCTACGAGCAGTACTTC. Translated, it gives CASGRAGWSYEQYF.

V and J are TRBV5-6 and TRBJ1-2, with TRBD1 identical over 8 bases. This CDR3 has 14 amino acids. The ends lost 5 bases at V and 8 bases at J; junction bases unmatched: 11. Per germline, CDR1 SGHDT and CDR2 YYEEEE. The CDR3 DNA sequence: TGTGCCAGCAGTCCTGCCAGGGGGCTTGAGGGCTACACCTTC. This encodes CASSPARGLEGYTF.

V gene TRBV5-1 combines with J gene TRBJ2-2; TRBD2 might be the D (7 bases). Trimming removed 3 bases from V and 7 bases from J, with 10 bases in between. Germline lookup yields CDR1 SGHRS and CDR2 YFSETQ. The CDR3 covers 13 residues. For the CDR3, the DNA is TGCGCCAGCAGCTCCGGGGGGCTCGGGGAGCTGTTTTTT. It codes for CASSSGGLGELFF.

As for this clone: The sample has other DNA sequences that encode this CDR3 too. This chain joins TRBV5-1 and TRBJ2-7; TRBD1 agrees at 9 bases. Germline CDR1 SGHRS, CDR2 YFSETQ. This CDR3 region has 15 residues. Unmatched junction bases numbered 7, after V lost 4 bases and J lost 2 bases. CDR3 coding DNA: TGCGCCAGCAGCCCAAGAGGGACAGGGCCCTACGAGCAGTACTTC. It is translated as CASSPRGTGPYEQYF.

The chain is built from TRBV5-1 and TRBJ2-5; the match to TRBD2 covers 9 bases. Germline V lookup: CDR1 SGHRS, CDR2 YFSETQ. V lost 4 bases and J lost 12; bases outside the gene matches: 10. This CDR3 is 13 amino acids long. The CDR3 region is CASSLGAGGTEYF. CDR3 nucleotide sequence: TGCGCCAGCAGCCTGGGTGCGGGGGGGACGGAGTACTTC.

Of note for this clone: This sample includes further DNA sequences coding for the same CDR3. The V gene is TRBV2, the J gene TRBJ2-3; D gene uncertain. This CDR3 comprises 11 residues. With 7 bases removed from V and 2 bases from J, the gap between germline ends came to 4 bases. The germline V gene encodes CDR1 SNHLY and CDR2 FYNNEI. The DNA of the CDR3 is TGTGCCAGCACTAACACAGATACGCAGTATTTT. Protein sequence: CASTNTDTQYF.

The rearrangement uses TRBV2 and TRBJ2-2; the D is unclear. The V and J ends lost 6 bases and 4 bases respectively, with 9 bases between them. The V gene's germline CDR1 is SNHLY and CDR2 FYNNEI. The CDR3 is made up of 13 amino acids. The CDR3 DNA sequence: TGTGCCAGCAGGGCTTCCGGCACCGGGGAGCTGTTTTTT. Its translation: CASRASGTGELFF.

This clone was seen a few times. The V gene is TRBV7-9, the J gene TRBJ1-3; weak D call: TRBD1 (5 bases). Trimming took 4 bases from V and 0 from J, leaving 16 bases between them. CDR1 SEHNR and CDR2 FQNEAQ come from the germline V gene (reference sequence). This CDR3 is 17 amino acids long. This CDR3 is CASSSRTGTSSGNTIYF. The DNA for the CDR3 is TGTGCCAGCAGCTCACGTACCGGGACCAGCTCTGGAAACACCATATATTTT.

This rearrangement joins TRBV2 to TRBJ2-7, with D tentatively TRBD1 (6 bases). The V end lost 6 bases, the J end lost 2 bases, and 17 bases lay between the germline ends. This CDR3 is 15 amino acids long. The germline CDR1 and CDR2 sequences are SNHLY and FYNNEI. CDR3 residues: CASSFRGHKTYEQYF. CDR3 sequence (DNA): TGTGCCAGCAGCTTCAGGGGACATAAAACCTACGAGCAGTACTTC.

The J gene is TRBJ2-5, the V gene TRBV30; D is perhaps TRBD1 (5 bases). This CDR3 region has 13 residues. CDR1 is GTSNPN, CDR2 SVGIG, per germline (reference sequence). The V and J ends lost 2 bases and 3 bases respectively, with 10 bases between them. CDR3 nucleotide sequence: TGTGCCTGGAGTACCGACAGAAAAGAGACCCAGTACTTC. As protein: CAWSTDRKETQYF.

The CDR3 protein is CASKGGNNQPQHF. CDR3 in DNA: TGTGCCAGCAAAGGGGGGAACAATCAGCCCCAGCATTTT. V gene TRBV28 combines with J gene TRBJ1-5; D is perhaps TRBD1 (6 bases). Germline V gene data show CDR1 as MDHEN and CDR2 as SYDVKM. The CDR3 length is 13 residues. The V gene lost 7 bases and the J gene lost 3 bases, with 10 bases spanning the gap.

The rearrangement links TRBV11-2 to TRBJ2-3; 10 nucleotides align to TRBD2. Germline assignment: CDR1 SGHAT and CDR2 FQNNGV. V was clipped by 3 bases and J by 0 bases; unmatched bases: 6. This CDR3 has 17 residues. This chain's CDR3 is CASSFGTSALSTDTQYF. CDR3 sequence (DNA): TGTGCCAGCAGCTTCGGGACTAGCGCCCTTAGCACAGATACGCAGTATTTT.

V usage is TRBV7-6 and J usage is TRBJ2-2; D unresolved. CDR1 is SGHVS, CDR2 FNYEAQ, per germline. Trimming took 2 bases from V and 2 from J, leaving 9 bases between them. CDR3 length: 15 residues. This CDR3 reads CASSLPHSNTGELFF. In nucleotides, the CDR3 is TGTGCCAGCAGCTTACCCCACAGCAACACCGGGGAGCTGTTTTTT. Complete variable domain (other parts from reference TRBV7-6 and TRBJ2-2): GAGVSQSPRYKVTKRGQDVALRCDPISGHVSLYWYRQALGQGPEFLTYFNYEAQQDKSGLPNDRFSAERPEGSISTLTIQRTEQRDSAMYRCASSLPHSNTGELFFGEGSRLTVL.

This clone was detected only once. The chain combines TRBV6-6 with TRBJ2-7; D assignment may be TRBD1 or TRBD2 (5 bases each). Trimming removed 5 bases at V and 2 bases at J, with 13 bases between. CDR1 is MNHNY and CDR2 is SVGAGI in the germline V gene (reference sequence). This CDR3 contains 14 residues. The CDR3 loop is CASSLSGTAYEQYF. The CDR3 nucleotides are TGTGCCAGCAGTCTATCTGGGACCGCCTACGAGCAGTACTTC.

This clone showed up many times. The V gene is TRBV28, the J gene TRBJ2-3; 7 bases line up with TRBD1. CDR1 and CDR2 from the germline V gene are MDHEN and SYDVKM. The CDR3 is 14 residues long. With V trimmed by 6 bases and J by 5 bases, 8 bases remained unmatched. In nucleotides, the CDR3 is TGTGCCAGCAGCGCACAGGGGCTTCAAGATACGCAGTATTTT. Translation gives CASSAQGLQDTQYF.

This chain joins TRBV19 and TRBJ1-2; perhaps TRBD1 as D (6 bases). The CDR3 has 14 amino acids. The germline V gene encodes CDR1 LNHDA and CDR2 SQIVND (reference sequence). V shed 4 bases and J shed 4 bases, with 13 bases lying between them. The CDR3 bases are TGTGCCAGTAGTAGGAAACAGGGCCTCTATGGCTACACCTTC. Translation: CASSRKQGLYGYTF.

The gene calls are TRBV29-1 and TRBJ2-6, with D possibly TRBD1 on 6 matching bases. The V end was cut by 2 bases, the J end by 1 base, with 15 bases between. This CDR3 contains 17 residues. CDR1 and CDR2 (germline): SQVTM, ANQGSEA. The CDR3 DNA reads TGCAGCGTTGAAACCGGCGGCAGGGGATCTGGGGCCAACGTCCTGACTTTC. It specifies CSVETGGRGSGANVLTF.

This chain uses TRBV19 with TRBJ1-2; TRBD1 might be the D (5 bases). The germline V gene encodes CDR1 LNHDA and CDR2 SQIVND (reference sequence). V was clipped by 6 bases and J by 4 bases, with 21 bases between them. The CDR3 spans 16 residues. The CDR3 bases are TGTGCCAGTAGCCCCTCCGGGGGAGGAGCCTTCTATGGCTACACCTTC. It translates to CASSPSGGGAFYGYTF.

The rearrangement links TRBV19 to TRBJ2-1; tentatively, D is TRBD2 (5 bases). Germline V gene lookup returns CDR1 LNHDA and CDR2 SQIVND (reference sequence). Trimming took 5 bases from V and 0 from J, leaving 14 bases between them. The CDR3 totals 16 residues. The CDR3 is CASSSRTPSSYNEQFF. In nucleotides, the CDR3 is TGTGCCAGTAGTTCCCGGACTCCGAGCTCCTACAATGAGCAGTTCTTC.

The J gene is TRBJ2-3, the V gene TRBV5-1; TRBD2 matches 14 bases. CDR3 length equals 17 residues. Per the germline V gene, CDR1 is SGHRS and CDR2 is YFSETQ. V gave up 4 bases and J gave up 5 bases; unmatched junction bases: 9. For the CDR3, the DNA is TGCGCCAGCAGCCGGGGACTAGCGGGAGTTGGATTAGATACGCAGTATTTT. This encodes CASSRGLAGVGLDTQYF.

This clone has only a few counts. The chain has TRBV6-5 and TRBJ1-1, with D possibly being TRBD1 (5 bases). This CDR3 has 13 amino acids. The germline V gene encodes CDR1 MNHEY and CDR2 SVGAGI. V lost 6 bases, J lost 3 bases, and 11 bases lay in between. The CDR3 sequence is CASSRQWDTEAFF. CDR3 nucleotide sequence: TGTGCCAGCAGCCGACAGTGGGACACTGAAGCTTTCTTT.

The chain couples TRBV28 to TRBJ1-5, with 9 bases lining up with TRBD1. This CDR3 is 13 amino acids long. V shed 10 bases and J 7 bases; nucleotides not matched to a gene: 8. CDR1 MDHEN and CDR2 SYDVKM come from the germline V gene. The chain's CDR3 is CATTRDRVQPQHF. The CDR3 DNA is TGTGCCACCACCCGGGACAGGGTACAGCCCCAGCATTTT.

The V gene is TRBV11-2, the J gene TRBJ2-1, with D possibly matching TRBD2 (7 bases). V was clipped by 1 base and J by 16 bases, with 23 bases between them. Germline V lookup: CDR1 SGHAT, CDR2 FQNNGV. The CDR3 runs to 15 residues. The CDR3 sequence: CASSLVAVAGGRYFF. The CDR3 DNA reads TGTGCCAGCAGCTTAGTCGCCGTGGCCGGGGGGCGATATTTCTTC.

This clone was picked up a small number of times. CDR3 sequence: CASSIRENEQFF. The CDR3 nucleotides read TGTGCCAGTAGTATACGGGAAAATGAGCAGTTCTTC. The chain has TRBV19 and TRBJ2-1; tentatively, D is TRBD2 (5 bases). The germline V gene encodes CDR1 LNHDA and CDR2 SQIVND (reference sequence). The CDR3 has 12 residues. Trimming took off 2 bases at V and 7 bases at J, with 6 bases between the two ends.

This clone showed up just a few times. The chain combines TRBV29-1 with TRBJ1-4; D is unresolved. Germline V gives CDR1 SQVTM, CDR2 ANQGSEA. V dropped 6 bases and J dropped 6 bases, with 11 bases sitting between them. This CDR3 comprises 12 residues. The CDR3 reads CSVKGMDEKLFF. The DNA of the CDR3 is TGCAGCGTCAAGGGAATGGATGAAAAACTGTTTTTT.